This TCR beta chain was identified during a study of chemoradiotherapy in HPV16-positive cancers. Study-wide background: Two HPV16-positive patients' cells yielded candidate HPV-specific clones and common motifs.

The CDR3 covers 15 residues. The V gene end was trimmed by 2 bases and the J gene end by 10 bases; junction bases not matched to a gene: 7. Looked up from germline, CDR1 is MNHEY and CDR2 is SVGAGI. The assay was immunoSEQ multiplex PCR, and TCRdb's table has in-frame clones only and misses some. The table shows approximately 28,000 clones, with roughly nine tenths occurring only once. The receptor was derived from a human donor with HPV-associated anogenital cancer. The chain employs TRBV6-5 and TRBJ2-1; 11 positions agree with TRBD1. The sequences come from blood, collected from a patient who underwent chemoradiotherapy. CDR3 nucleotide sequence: TGTGCCAGCAGTTACGGAGGACAGGGGGCAGGCGAGCAGTTCTTC. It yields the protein CASSYGGQGAGEQFF.